The 26 T cell receptor beta chains below come from one sample, sequenced in a study of OX40 agonist ivuxolimab in advanced cancers. Sequencing was performed with immunoSEQ multiplex PCR; in TCRdb, only in-frame clones are kept and a portion is missing. This table holds under 100,000 clones, approximately 89% found once. The source was CD4+ or CD8+ T cells sorted from blood, collected in a trial of the OX40 agonist ivuxolimab. The receptors come from an adult with an advanced solid tumor such as melanoma, head and neck, liver or kidney cancer.

This chain joins TRBV7-2 and TRBJ1-5; TRBD1 matches at 9 bases. The CDR3 length is 17 residues. In germline, CDR1 is SGHTA, CDR2 FQGNSA. V was clipped by 5 bases and J by 1 base; unmatched bases: 9. The CDR3 loop reads CASSPRGQGVSNQPQHF. In nucleotides, the CDR3 is TGTGCCAGCAGCCCTAGGGGACAGGGCGTAAGCAATCAGCCCCAGCATTTT.

V is TRBV6-1 and J is TRBJ1-2; 7 bases fit TRBD1. Germline V gene data show CDR1 as MNHNS and CDR2 as SASEGT. This CDR3 contains 14 residues. The V gene end was trimmed by 2 bases and the J gene end by 8 bases; junction bases not matched to a gene: 8. CDR3 in amino acids: CASSEIEGARGYTF. CDR3 coding DNA: TGTGCCAGCAGTGAAATCGAGGGGGCACGGGGCTACACCTTC.

CDR3 nucleotides: TGCGCCAGCAGCTTCGGGGGACAGGGCTATGGCTACACCTTC. This encodes CASSFGGQGYGYTF. The chain carries TRBV5-1 and TRBJ1-2; 9 nucleotides match TRBD1. Germline V gene data show CDR1 as SGHRS and CDR2 as YFSETQ. V was pared by 2 bases and J by 4 bases, with 3 bases of the junction left unmatched. This CDR3 is built from 14 residues.

The chain is built from TRBV25-1 and TRBJ1-1; the match to TRBD1 covers 7 bases. CDR3 length equals 12 residues. With V trimmed by 5 bases and J by 12 bases, 9 bases remained unmatched. The germline CDR1 and CDR2 sequences are MGHDK and SYGVNS. The CDR3 is CASSPPTGKTFF. For the CDR3, the DNA is TGTGCCAGCAGTCCTCCGACAGGGAAAACTTTCTTT.

The chain employs TRBV4-1 and TRBJ2-1; D gene ambiguous. The CDR3 contains 15 residues. Trimming left V 1 base short and J 6 bases short, with 13 bases between. The germline V gene encodes CDR1 MGHRA and CDR2 YSYEKL. CDR3 coding DNA: TGCGCCAGCAGCCAAGGTCAGGCTTATGGCAATGAGCAGTTCTTC. Translation gives CASSQGQAYGNEQFF.

V is TRBV5-4 and J is TRBJ1-4, with TRBD1 matching 9 bases. There are 15 residues in the CDR3. Looked up from germline, CDR1 is SGHNT and CDR2 is YYREEE (reference sequence). V was pared by 4 bases and J by 8 bases, with 9 bases of the junction left unmatched. The CDR3 sequence: CASSTKQGASEKLFF. The DNA for the CDR3 is TGTGCCAGCAGCACAAAACAGGGGGCGTCGGAAAAACTGTTTTTT.

This CDR3 is CASSPWADQPQHF. The DNA for the CDR3 is TGTGCCAGCTCACCGTGGGCTGATCAGCCCCAGCATTTT. V and J are TRBV18 and TRBJ1-5, with unresolved D. The germline gives CDR1 KGHSH, CDR2 LQKENI. V gave up 3 bases and J gave up 5 bases, with 8 bases separating them. The CDR3 has 13 residues.

V gene TRBV6-6 combines with J gene TRBJ2-5, with D perhaps TRBD1 or TRBD2 (5 bases each). Germline V lookup: CDR1 MNHNY, CDR2 SVGAGI (reference sequence). This CDR3 contains 14 residues. The V and J ends lost 0 bases and 4 bases respectively, with 9 bases between them. The CDR3 spells CASSYSTEGETQYF. For the CDR3, the DNA is TGTGCCAGCAGTTACTCGACAGAGGGAGAGACCCAGTACTTC.

With respect to this clone: At the DNA level, this CDR3 is encoded by other sequences in the same sample as well. This sequence joins TRBV11-3 and TRBJ2-3; D is perhaps TRBD1 or TRBD2 (5 bases each). From germline, CDR1 is SGHNT and CDR2 YENEEA. V was clipped by 9 bases and J by 2 bases, with 15 bases between them. The CDR3 is 14 residues long. The chain's CDR3 is CASSPRDPTDTQYF. The CDR3, as DNA: TGTGCCAGTAGCCCCCGGGACCCCACAGATACGCAGTATTTT.

The chain combines TRBV10-3 with TRBJ1-1; D is perhaps TRBD1 (5 bases). The CDR3 sequence is 13 residues long. Between the trimmed V and J ends, which lost 5 bases and 1 base, there was a span of 8 bases. CDR1 is ENHRY and CDR2 is SYGVKD in the germline V gene. The CDR3 loop reads CAISPQGNTEAFF. In nucleotides, the CDR3 is TGTGCCATCAGTCCTCAGGGGAACACTGAAGCTTTCTTT.

This chain connects TRBV5-5 to TRBJ1-5; D possibly corresponds to TRBD1 (5 bases). This CDR3 comprises 17 residues. Trimming pared 3 bases from V and 1 base from J, leaving 17 bases between. CDR1 and CDR2 (germline): SGHKS, YYEKEE (reference sequence). CDR3: CASSSRGTPVSNQPQHF. The CDR3 DNA follows: TGTGCCAGCAGCTCCAGAGGGACCCCCGTGAGCAATCAGCCCCAGCATTTT.

The V call is TRBV30, the J call TRBJ2-7, with 7 bases that match TRBD2. The CDR3 length is 14 residues. CDR1 is GTSNPN and CDR2 is SVGIG in the germline V gene (reference sequence). Trimming cost V 2 bases and J 1 base; bases outside gene matches: 5. The CDR3 here is CAWSPGLVSYEQYF. CDR3 nucleotides: TGTGCCTGGAGTCCCGGACTAGTGTCCTACGAGCAGTACTTC.

This clone was picked up one time. The chain recombines TRBV27 with TRBJ2-1; 11 nucleotides match TRBD1. Trimming at V came to 5 bases and at J to 2 bases, leaving 5 bases not matched to a gene. The CDR3 spans 16 residues. The V gene's germline CDR1 is MNHEY and CDR2 SMNVEV (reference sequence). CDR3 residues: CASSPGTGGAYNEQFF. The CDR3 coding sequence is TGTGCCAGCAGTCCAGGGACAGGGGGAGCCTACAATGAGCAGTTCTTC.

The genes are TRBV30 and TRBJ2-7, with 12 bases matching TRBD1. Trimming cost V 0 bases and J 4 bases; bases outside gene matches: 10. CDR1 and CDR2 from the germline V gene are GTSNPN and SVGIG (reference sequence). There are 17 residues in the CDR3. CDR3 sequence (DNA): TGTGCCTGGAGTGTACGGTCTGCGGGACAGGGGGCATACGAGCAGTACTTC. Protein: CAWSVRSAGQGAYEQYF.

The gene calls are TRBV6-6 and TRBJ1-1, with D unresolved. Germline V gene sequence: CDR1 MNHNY, CDR2 SVGAGI (reference sequence). The germline V and J ends were trimmed by 10 bases and 0 bases, with 15 bases remaining between them. This CDR3 is 14 amino acids long. The CDR3 bases are TGTGCCACCGGAGAGGGAGGAGTGAACACTGAAGCTTTCTTT. Translating gives CATGEGGVNTEAFF.

J is TRBJ2-5 and V is TRBV29-1, with TRBD1 matching 7 bases. J lost 0 bases, V lost 6 bases, and 10 bases had no gene match. The CDR3 is made up of 15 amino acids. Germline V gene sequence: CDR1 SQVTM, CDR2 ANQGSEA. CDR3 nucleotides: TGCAGCGTGGGGCGGACAGGTGAATACCAAGAGACCCAGTACTTC. Its translation is CSVGRTGEYQETQYF.

The chain employs TRBV29-1 and TRBJ2-7; D is undetermined. Per germline, CDR1 SQVTM and CDR2 ANQGSEA. The CDR3 extends over 12 amino acids. V lost 4 bases and J 0 bases, leaving 7 bases between the germline ends. CDR3 sequence: CSVGRDSYEQYF. Here the CDR3 DNA reads TGCAGCGTTGGTCGCGACTCCTACGAGCAGTACTTC.

Of note for this clone: The germline gene is not matched at one end of the junction; a read error may be the cause. The chain combines TRBV28 with TRBJ2-6, with D possibly TRBD1 on 5 matching bases. Germline V lookup: CDR1 MDHEN, CDR2 SYDVKM. The CDR3 is made up of 16 amino acids. CDR3 bases: TGTGCCAGCAGTTTATGGGGCAACTCTGGGGCCAACGTCCTGACTTTT. Its translation: CASSLWGNSGANVLTF.

The rearrangement uses TRBV27 and TRBJ1-5; 9 positions agree with TRBD1. Germline assignment: CDR1 MNHEY and CDR2 SMNVEV (reference sequence). V lost 3 bases, J lost 5 bases, and 5 bases stayed unmatched. The CDR3 runs to 15 residues. CDR3 nucleotide sequence: TGTGCCAGCAGTTTCGACAGGGGGAGGGATCAGCCCCAGCATTTT. It codes for CASSFDRGRDQPQHF.

The rearrangement joins TRBV28 to TRBJ1-2; D remains ambiguous. Germline CDR1 MDHEN, CDR2 SYDVKM. There are 15 residues in the CDR3. V lost 4 bases to trimming and J lost 7 bases, with 19 bases between them. For the CDR3, the DNA is TGTGCCAGCAGTTCCCCTATTCCAGGAGCGGCTGGCTACACCTTC. Translated: CASSSPIPGAAGYTF.

Of note for this clone: One end of the junction fails to match germline, which may point to a read error. CDR3 DNA: TGTGCCTGGAGTGTAAGTCGGCAGCGGGGGGCTTACGCGCAGTACTTC. This encodes CAWSVSRQRGAYAQYF. The chain combines TRBV30 with TRBJ2-7, with 9 bases aligning to TRBD2. The CDR3 covers 16 residues. Germline CDR1 and CDR2: GTSNPN and SVGIG (reference sequence).

V usage is TRBV7-7 and J usage is TRBJ2-3; D is unclear. V was shortened by 5 bases and J by 12 bases, with 15 bases between the two germline ends. Per the germline V gene, CDR1 is SSHAT and CDR2 is FNYEAQ (reference sequence). The CDR3 loop spans 12 amino acids. CDR3 region: CASSPLRGRQYF. For the CDR3, the DNA is TGTGCCAGCAGCCCCCTGCGTGGCCGCCAGTATTTT. The full variable domain, rest sourced from reference TRBV7-7 and TRBJ2-3, is GAGVSQSPRYKVTKRGQDVTLRCDPISSHATLYWYQQALGQGPEFLTYFNYEAQPDKSGLPSDRFSAERPEGSISTLTIQRTEQRDSAMYRCASSPLRGRQYFGPGTRLTVL.

As DNA, the CDR3 is TGTGCCAGCAGCCCGGAAGAGGGACCGGCTTCACCCCTCCACTTT. Translated, it gives CASSPEEGPASPLHF. V and J are TRBV5-6 and TRBJ1-6; possible D gene TRBD1, 5 bases. Germline CDR1 is SGHDT and CDR2 is YYEEEE. The germline V and J ends were trimmed by 4 bases and 9 bases, with 17 bases remaining between them. There are 15 residues in the CDR3.

The rearrangement joins TRBV4-3 to TRBJ1-1; possibly TRBD1 for D (5 bases). V was cut by 1 base and J by 7 bases, with 19 bases left in between. Germline V gene sequence: CDR1 LGHNA, CDR2 YSLEER. The CDR3 runs to 16 residues. The CDR3 DNA reads as TGCGCCAGCAGCCAAGGGTTACAGGATCTAAGCGGTGAAGCTTTCTTT. Encoded protein: CASSQGLQDLSGEAFF.

The chain is built from TRBV7-2 and TRBJ2-3, with a tentative D call TRBD1 (5 bases). V shed 2 bases and J shed 4 bases, with 7 bases lying between them. The CDR3 extends over 13 amino acids. Per the germline V gene, CDR1 is SGHTA and CDR2 is FQGNSA. CDR3 in DNA: TGTGCCAGCAGCTTATTACAGGCAGATACGCAGTATTTT. Its translation: CASSLLQADTQYF.

The chain links TRBV30 to TRBJ2-1, with 10 bases fitting TRBD2. This CDR3 is built from 14 residues. V dropped 0 bases and J dropped 15; count of bases not matched to a gene: 11. From germline, CDR1 is GTSNPN and CDR2 SVGIG (reference sequence). CDR3 protein: CAWSVQAGGRFGFF. CDR3 sequence (DNA): TGTGCCTGGAGTGTACAAGCGGGGGGGCGGTTTGGGTTCTTC.